These 6 T cell receptor beta chains originate from one sample sequenced in a study of cytomegalovirus exposure and HLA in healthy donors. 60 Vbeta and 13 Jbeta primers were used in PCR. The assay was immunoSEQ multiplex PCR, and TCRdb's table has in-frame clones only and misses some. This sample has over 150,000 clones, with roughly 74% found just once. Sequencing was done on a sample of PBMCs. The source of these receptors is a male donor in good health and CMV-seronegative.

In this sample, this clone turned up a few times. The chain combines TRBV19 with TRBJ1-2; D not resolved. Germline V gene data show CDR1 as LNHDA and CDR2 as SQIVND (reference sequence). This CDR3 has 11 amino acids. The V and J ends lost 6 bases and 7 bases respectively, with 9 bases between them. The CDR3 DNA sequence: TGTGCCAGTAGCGGACGGGGTGGCTACACCTTC. This gives the protein CASSGRGGYTF. Full variable domain (remainder filled in from reference TRBV19 and TRBJ1-2): DGGITQSPKYLFRKEGQNVTLSCEQNLNHDAMYWYRQDPGQGLRLIYYSQIVNDFQKGDIAEGYSVSREKKESFPLTVTSAQKNPTAFYLCASSGRGGYTFGSGTRLTVV.

This sequence joins TRBV4-2 and TRBJ2-7; maybe TRBD1 (6 bases). CDR3 length equals 14 residues. Trimming removed 0 bases from V and 1 base from J, with 7 bases in between. Germline lookup yields CDR1 LGHNA and CDR2 YNFKEQ. The CDR3 DNA is TGTGCCAGCAGCCAAGATACAGGGTCCTACGAGCAGTACTTC. Amino acids: CASSQDTGSYEQYF.

The chain recombines TRBV7-9 with TRBJ2-5; TRBD2 matches 8 bases. CDR1 is SEHNR and CDR2 is FQNEAQ in the germline V gene (reference sequence). V was clipped by 3 bases and J by 5 bases; unmatched bases: 8. The CDR3 runs to 15 residues. CDR3 region: CASSFGGAVQETQYF. The DNA of the CDR3 is TGTGCCAGCAGCTTCGGGGGGGCAGTTCAGGAGACCCAGTACTTC.

This chain connects TRBV7-9 to TRBJ2-3; 7 positions match TRBD2. This CDR3 comprises 14 residues. CDR1 SEHNR and CDR2 FQNEAQ come from the germline V gene (reference sequence). The junction had 5 bases not matched to a gene; V was cut back by 8 bases and J by 0 bases. The CDR3 sequence is CASGLAVSTDTQYF. CDR3 DNA: TGTGCCAGCGGGCTAGCGGTTAGCACAGATACGCAGTATTTT.

J is TRBJ1-1 and V is TRBV28, with D perhaps matching TRBD1 (6 bases). Germline V lookup: CDR1 MDHEN, CDR2 SYDVKM. The CDR3 is made up of 13 amino acids. V was clipped by 6 bases and J by 10 bases, with 18 bases between them. The CDR3 DNA follows: TGTGCCAGCAGACTCCCGGGGAAAGGGGGAGCTTTCTTT. Translating it yields CASRLPGKGGAFF.

For this clone: At one of its ends the junction is not consistent with the germline gene, which may arise from a read error. In the same sample, other DNA sequences code for this CDR3. V is TRBV29-1 and J is TRBJ2-7, with D perhaps matching TRBD2 (6 bases). This CDR3 comprises 12 residues. Germline lookup yields CDR1 SQVTM and CDR2 ANQGSEA. The CDR3 sequence is CSVGDFAYEQYF. DNA of the CDR3: TGCAGCGTTGGGGACTTCGCGTACGAGCAATACTTC.